Sequencing of this T cell receptor (beta chain) was carried out in a study of blood T cell repertoires in COVID-19. Per the authors' pipeline: Reference gene primer amplification gave estimated nucleated cell counts. The assay was immunoSEQ multiplex PCR, and TCRdb's table has in-frame clones only and misses some. Clone size and V and J calls were adopted from that table, with D and trimming inferred from the DNA. The data show about 40,000 clones, with under 90% seen just once and roughly 0.39% held by the top ten. V was cut by 5 bases and J by 0 bases, with 11 bases left in between. CDR3 length: 16 residues. Germline V gives CDR1 MGHRA, CDR2 YSYEKL.

The clonotype originates from a human donor in a cohort sampled during active COVID-19. The chain has TRBV4-1 and TRBJ2-6; maybe TRBD2 (6 bases). Sequenced input: peripheral blood. CDR3 loop: CASSRSGPSGANVLTF. As DNA, the CDR3 is TGCGCCAGCAGCAGAAGCGGGCCCTCTGGGGCCAACGTCCTGACTTTC.